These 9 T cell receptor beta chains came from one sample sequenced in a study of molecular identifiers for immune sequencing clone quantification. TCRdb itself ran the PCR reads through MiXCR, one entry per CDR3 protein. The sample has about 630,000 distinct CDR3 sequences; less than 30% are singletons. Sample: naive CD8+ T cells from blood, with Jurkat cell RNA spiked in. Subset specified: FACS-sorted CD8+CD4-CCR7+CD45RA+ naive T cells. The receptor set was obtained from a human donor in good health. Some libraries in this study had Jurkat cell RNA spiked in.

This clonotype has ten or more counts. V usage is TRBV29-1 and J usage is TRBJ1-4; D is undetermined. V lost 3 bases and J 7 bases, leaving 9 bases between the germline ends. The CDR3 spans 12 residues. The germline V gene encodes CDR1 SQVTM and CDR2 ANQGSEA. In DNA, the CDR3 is TGCAGCGTTGATGGTGGTGGTGAAAAACTGTTTTTT. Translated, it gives CSVDGGGEKLFF.

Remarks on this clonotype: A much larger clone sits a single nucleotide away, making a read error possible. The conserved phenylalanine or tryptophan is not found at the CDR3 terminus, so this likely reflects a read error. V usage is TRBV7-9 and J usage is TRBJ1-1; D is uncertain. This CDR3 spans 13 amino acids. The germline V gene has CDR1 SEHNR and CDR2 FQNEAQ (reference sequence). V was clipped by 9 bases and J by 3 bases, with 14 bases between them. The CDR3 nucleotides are TGTGCCAGTGCCCCACTCGAGTACACTGAAGCTTTCTCT. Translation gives CASAPLEYTEAFS.

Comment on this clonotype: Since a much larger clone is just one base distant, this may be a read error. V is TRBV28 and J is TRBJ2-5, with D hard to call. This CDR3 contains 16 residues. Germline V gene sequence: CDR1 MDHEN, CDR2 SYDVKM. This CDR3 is CASSLASQMYQEPQYF. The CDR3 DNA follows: TGTGCCAGCAGCTTAGCTAGTCAGATGTACCAAGAGCCCCAGTACTTC.

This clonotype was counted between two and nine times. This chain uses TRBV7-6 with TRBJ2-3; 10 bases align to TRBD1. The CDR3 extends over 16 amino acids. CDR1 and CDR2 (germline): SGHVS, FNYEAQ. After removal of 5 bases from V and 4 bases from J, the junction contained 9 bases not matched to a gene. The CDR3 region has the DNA TGTGCCAGCAGCCTAGGGACAGGGGATATTTCAGATACGCAGTATTTT. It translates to CASSLGTGDISDTQYF.

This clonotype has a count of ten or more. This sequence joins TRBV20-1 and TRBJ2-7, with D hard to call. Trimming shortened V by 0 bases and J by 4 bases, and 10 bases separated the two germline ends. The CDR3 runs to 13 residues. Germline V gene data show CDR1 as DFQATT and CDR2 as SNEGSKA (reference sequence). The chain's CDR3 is CSARDPVGYEQYF. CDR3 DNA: TGCAGTGCTAGAGACCCCGTAGGGTACGAGCAGTACTTC.

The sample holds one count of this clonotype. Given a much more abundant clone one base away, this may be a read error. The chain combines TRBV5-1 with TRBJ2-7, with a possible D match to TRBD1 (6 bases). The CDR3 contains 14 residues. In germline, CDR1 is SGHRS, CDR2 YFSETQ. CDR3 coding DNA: TGCGCCAGCAGCTTAAGACAGGTATCCTACGAGCAGTGCTTC. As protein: CASSLRQVSYEQCF.

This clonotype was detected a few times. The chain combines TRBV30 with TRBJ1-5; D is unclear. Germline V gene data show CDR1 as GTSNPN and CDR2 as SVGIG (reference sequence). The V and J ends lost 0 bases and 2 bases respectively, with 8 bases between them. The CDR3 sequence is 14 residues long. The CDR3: CAWSVREGNQPQHF. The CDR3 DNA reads TGTGCCTGGAGTGTAAGGGAGGGCAATCAGCCCCAGCATTTT.

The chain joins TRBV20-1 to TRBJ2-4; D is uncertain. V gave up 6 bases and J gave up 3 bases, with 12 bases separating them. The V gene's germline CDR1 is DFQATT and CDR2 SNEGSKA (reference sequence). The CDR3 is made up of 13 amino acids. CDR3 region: CSATSRNKNIQYF. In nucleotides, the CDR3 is TGCAGTGCGACCAGCCGAAACAAAAACATTCAGTACTTC.

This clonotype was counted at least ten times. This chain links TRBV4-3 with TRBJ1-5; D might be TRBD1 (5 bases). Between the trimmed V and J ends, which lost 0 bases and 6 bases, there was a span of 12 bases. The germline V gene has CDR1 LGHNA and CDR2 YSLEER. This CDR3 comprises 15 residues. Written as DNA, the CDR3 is TGCGCCAGCAGCCAAGACCGGCCTGGGGGTCAGCCCCAGCATTTT. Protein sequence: CASSQDRPGGQPQHF.